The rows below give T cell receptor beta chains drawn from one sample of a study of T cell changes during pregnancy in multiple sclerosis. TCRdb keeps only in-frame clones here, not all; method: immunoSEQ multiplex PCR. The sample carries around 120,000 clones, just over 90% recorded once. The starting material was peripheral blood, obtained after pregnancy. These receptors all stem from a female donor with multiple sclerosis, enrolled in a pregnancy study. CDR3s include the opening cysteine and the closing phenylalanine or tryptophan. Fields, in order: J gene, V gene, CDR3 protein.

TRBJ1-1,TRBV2,CASSPGQGRAFF
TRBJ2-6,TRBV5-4,CASSLVPGQGAGANVLTF
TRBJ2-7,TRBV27,CASSLSTGSKSYEQYF
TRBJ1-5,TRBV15,CATSRDWASNQPQHF
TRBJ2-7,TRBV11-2,CASSPGQTYEQYF
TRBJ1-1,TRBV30,CAWSVPPWGGTEAFF
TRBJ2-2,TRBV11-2,CASSLGGPGELFF
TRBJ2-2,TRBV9,CASSSTQGTGELFF
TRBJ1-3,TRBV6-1,CASRRQGNTGNTIYF
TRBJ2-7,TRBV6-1,CATFLQGASLYEQYF
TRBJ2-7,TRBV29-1,CSVMIAGPRSYEQYF
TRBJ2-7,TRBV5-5,CASSSDRYEQYF
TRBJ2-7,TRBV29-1,CSVSGTSGSYEQYF
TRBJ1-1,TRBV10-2,CASSGRENTEAFF
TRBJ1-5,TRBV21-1,CASILRRGRESNQPQHF
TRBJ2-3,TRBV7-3,CASSLGAGGLTDTQYF
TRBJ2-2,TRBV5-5,CASSRLLGTGDSGELFF
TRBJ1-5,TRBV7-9,CASSLTGAQNQPQHF
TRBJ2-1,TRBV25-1,CASSEEQGNEQFF
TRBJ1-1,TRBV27,CASSIRENTEAFF
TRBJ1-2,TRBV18,CASSPGIANYGYTF
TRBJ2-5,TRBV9,CASSTDPLGGALETQYF
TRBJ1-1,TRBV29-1,CSVERGSRGGAEAFF
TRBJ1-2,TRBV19,CASKNPQGSYGYTF
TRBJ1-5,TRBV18,CASSPVGGLDQPQHF
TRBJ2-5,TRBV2,CAGTGQETQYF
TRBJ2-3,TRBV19,CASSRLGSTDTQYF
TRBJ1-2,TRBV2,CASSDEQVAGYTF
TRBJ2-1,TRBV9,CASSVGGGSSYNEQFF
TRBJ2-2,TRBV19,CASTGGGVVWAGELFF
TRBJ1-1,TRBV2,CASRGQENTEAFF
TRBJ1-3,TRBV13,CASTSDRGTGNTIYF
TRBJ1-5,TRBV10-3,CAISESTDRGKQHF
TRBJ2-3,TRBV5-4,CASSWGTGAIPSYF
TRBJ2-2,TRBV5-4,CASSARDRVTGELFF
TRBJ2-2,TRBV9,CASSIRTSGGVNTGELFF
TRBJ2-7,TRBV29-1,CSVAGSYEQYF